This T cell receptor beta chain was found in a study of blood T cell repertoires in COVID-19. Study summary: Sample material is recorded as cDNA or gDNA derived from T cells, B-cell-depleted T cells, or PBMCs.

The repertoire was sequenced with immunoSEQ multiplex PCR; TCRdb's copy has only in-frame clones and lacks some. Of around 70,000 clones in the sample, 65% to 80% were seen once. Germline CDR1 SGHTA, CDR2 FQGTGA. The V and J ends lost 0 bases and 3 bases, in that order; junction bases with no gene match: 7. CDR3 length equals 17 residues. This TCR came from a man aged 60 to 69 with active or convalescent COVID-19. The chain recombines TRBV7-3 with TRBJ2-3; 9 bases agree with TRBD2. The sample was peripheral blood. The CDR3 loop is CASSLTPSGVGTDTQYF. CDR3 sequence (DNA): TGTGCCAGCAGCTTAACCCCTAGCGGGGTTGGGACAGATACGCAGTATTTT.